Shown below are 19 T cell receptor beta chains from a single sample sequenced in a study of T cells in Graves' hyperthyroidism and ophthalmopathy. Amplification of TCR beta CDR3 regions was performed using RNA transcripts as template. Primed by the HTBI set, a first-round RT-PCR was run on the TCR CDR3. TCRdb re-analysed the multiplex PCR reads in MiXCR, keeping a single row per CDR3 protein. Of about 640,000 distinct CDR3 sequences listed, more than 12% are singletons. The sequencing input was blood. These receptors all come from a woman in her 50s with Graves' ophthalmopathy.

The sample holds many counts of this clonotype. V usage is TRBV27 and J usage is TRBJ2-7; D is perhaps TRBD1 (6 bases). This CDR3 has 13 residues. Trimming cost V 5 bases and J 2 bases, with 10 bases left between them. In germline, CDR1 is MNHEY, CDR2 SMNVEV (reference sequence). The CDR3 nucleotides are TGTGCCAGCAGTATCAGGGGTGCCTACGAGCAGTACTTC. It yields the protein CASSIRGAYEQYF.

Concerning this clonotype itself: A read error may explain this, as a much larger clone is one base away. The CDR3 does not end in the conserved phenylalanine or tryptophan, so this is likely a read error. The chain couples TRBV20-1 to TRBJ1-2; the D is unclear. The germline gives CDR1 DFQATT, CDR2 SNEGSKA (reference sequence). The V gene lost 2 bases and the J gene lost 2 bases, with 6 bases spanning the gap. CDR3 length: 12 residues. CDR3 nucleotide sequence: TGCAGTGCTAGAATGGGGAACTATGGCTACACCCTC. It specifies CSARMGNYGYTL.

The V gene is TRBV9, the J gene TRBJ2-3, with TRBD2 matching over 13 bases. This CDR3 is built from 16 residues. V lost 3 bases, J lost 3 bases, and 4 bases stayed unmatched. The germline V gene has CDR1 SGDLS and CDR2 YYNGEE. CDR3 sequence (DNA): TGTGCCAGCAGCGCCCGGACTAGCGGGAGTACAGATACGCAGTATTTT. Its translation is CASSARTSGSTDTQYF.

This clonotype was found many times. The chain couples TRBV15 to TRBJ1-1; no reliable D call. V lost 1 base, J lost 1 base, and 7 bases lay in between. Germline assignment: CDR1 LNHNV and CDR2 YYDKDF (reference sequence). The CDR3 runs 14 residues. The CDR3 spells CATSRVGGNTEAFF. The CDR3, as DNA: TGTGCCACCAGCAGAGTCGGTGGGAACACTGAAGCTTTCTTT.

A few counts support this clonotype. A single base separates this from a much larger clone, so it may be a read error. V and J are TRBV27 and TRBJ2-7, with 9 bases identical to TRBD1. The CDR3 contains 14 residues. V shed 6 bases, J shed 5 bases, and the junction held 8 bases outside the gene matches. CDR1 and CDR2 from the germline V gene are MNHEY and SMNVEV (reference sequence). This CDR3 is CASSRRDREHEQYF. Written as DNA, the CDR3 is TGTGCCAGCAGCCGCCGGGACAGGGAACACGAGCAGTACTTC.

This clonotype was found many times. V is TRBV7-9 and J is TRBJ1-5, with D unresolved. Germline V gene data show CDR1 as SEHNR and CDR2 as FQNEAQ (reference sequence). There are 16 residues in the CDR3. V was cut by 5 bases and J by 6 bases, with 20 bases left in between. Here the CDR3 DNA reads TGTGCCAGCAGCCCCGGGAGTCTCGAGGGTTTTCAGCCCCAGCATTTT. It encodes CASSPGSLEGFQPQHF.

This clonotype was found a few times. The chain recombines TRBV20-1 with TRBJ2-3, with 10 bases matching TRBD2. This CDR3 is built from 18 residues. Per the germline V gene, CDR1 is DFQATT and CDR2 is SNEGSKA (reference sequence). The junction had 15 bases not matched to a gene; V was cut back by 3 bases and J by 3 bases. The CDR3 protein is CSASTLAGITVSTDTQYF. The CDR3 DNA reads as TGCAGTGCTAGCACACTAGCGGGAATAACGGTATCTACAGATACGCAGTATTTT.

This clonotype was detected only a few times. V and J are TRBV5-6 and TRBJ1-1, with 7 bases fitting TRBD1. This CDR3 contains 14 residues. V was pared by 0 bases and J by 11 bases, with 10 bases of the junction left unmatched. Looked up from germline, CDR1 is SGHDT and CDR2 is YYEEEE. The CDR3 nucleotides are TGTGCCAGCAGCTTGGAGGGGGCGGGCATGAGGGCTTTCTTT. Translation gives CASSLEGAGMRAFF.

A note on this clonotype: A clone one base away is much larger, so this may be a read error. The CDR3 spells CASSSPAHGQEDYNEQFF. The CDR3 DNA follows: TGTGCCAGCAGTTCACCTGCCCACGGACAGGAAGACTACAATGAGCAGTTCTTC. The chain recombines TRBV28 with TRBJ2-1; 7 bases fit TRBD1. The CDR3 runs to 18 residues. CDR1 is MDHEN and CDR2 is SYDVKM in the germline V gene. The ends lost 4 bases at V and 3 bases at J; junction bases unmatched: 15.

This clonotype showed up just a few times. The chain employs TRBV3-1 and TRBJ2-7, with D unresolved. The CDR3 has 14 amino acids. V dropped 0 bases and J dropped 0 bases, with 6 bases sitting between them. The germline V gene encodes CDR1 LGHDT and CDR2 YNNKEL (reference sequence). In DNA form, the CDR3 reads TGTGCCAGCAGCCAAGACTACCCCTCCTACGAGCAGTACTTC. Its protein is CASSQDYPSYEQYF.

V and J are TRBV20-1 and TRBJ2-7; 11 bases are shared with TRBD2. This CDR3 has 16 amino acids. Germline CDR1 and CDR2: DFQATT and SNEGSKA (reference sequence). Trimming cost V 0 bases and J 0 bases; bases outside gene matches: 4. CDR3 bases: TGCAGTGCTAGAGATCCCGGACTAGCGGGCTCCTACGAGCAGTACTTC. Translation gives CSARDPGLAGSYEQYF.

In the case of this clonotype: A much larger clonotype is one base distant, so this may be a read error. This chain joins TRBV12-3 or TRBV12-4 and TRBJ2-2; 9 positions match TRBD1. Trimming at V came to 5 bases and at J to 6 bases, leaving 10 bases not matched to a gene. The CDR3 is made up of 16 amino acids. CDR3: CASSAVTGGAAGELFF. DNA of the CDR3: TGTGCCAGCAGTGCCGTAACAGGGGGCGCTGCCGGGGAGCTGTTTTTT.

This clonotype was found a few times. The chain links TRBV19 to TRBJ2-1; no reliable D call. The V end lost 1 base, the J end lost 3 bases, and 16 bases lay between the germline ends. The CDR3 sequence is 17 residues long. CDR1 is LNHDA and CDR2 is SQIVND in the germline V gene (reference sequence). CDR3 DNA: TGTGCCAGTAGTATAGGGCGGTTGCGTGAACGCTACAATGAGCAGTTCTTC. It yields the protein CASSIGRLRERYNEQFF.

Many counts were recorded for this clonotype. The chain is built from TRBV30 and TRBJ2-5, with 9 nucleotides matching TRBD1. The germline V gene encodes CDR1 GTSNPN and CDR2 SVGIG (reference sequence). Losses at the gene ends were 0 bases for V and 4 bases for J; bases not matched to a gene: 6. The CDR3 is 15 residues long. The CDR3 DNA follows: TGTGCCTGGAGTGTTCGGGACAGGGCTCGAGAGACCCAGTACTTC. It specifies CAWSVRDRARETQYF.

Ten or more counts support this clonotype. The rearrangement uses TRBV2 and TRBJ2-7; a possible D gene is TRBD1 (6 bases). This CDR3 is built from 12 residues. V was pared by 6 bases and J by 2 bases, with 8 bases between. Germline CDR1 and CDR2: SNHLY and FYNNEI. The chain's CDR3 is CASRDSTYEQYF. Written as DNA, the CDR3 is TGTGCCAGCAGGGACAGCACCTACGAGCAGTACTTC.

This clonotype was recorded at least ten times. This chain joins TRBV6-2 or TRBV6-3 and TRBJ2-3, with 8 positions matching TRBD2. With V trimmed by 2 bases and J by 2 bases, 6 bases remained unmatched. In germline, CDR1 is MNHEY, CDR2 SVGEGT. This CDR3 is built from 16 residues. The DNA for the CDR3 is TGTGCCAGCAGTTACGAGCGGGAGCCCTCCACAGATACGCAGTATTTT. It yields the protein CASSYEREPSTDTQYF.

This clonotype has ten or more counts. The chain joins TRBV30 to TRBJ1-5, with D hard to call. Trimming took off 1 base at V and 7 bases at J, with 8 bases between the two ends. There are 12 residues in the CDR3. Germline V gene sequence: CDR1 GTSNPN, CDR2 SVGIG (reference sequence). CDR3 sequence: CAWSEASQPQHF. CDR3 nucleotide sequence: TGTGCCTGGAGTGAGGCCAGCCAGCCCCAGCATTTT.

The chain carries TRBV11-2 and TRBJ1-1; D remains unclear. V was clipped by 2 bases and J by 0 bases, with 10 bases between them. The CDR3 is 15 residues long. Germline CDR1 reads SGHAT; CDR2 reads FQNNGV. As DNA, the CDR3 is TGTGCCAGCAGCTTACAGGCTGCGATGAACACTGAAGCTTTCTTT. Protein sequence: CASSLQAAMNTEAFF.

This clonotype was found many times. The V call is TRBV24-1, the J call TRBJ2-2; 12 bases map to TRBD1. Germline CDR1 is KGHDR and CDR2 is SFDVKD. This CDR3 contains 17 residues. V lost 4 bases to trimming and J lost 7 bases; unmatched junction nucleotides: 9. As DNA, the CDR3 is TGTGCCACCAGTGACCGGGGACAGGGGGCGCGGAACGGGGAGCTGTTTTTT. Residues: CATSDRGQGARNGELFF.